These 15 T cell receptor beta chains share one sample of origin, sequenced in a study of cytomegalovirus exposure and HLA in healthy donors. The PCR made use of 60 Vbeta and 13 Jbeta primers. The table came from immunoSEQ multiplex PCR; TCRdb's copy has only in-frame clones and leaves some out. The sample contains about 150,000 clones, about 75% of which appear only once. Sequenced sample: PBMCs. The receptors come from a woman aged 30 to 39 in good health and CMV-seronegative.

This clone was counted a single time. V is TRBV5-1 and J is TRBJ1-4; tentatively, D is TRBD1 (6 bases). The CDR3 covers 15 residues. Germline CDR1 reads SGHRS; CDR2 reads YFSETQ. V was cut by 3 bases and J by 8 bases, with 17 bases left in between. CDR3 residues: CASSSEGGGSEKLFF. In DNA form, the CDR3 reads TGCGCCAGCAGCTCCGAGGGGGGGGGCAGCGAAAAACTGTTTTTT.

The CDR3 nucleotides read TGTGCCAGTAGAATGGGGTTATCTAGCATCAATGAGCAGTTCTTC. This translates into CASRMGLSSINEQFF. The chain employs TRBV19 and TRBJ2-1; D is perhaps TRBD2 (5 bases). V lost 6 bases and J 6 bases, leaving 18 bases between the germline ends. This CDR3 spans 15 amino acids. Germline CDR1 LNHDA, CDR2 SQIVND (reference sequence).

This chain links TRBV2 with TRBJ1-3, with 8 bases aligning to TRBD1. CDR1 and CDR2 (germline): SNHLY, FYNNEI. This CDR3 is 15 amino acids long. With 6 bases clipped from V and 4 bases from J, the junction kept 8 bases outside the gene matches. The CDR3 region has the DNA TGTGCCAGCAGGGCCCAGGGGGCGCCGGGAAACACCATATATTTT. This translates into CASRAQGAPGNTIYF.

This clone was detected a few times. The chain carries TRBV4-1 and TRBJ2-7, with D possibly TRBD1 on 6 matching bases. V was trimmed by 1 base and J by 0 bases, leaving 13 bases between them. This CDR3 has 16 amino acids. The germline gives CDR1 MGHRA, CDR2 YSYEKL. This CDR3 reads CASSQADSRLSYEQYF. As DNA, the CDR3 is TGCGCCAGCAGCCAAGCGGACAGCCGACTCTCCTACGAGCAGTACTTC.

The chain links TRBV29-1 to TRBJ1-1; weak D call: TRBD1 (6 bases). The V gene lost 6 bases and the J gene lost 1 base, with 12 bases spanning the gap. Germline V gene lookup returns CDR1 SQVTM and CDR2 ANQGSEA. The CDR3 runs 13 residues. The CDR3 spells CSVRGGENTEAFF. CDR3 in DNA: TGCAGCGTAAGGGGGGGCGAGAACACTGAAGCTTTCTTT.

This clone was counted a few times. The chain combines TRBV9 with TRBJ1-1, with no clear D. Germline CDR1 SGDLS, CDR2 YYNGEE. The ends were cut back, 0 bases at V and 6 bases at J, with 9 bases in the middle. CDR3 length: 13 residues. The CDR3 loop is CASSVAPPAEAFF. In DNA form, the CDR3 reads TGTGCCAGCAGCGTAGCCCCCCCGGCTGAAGCTTTCTTT.

The chain combines TRBV19 with TRBJ1-2; the D gene is possibly TRBD1 (5 bases). CDR3 size: 13 residues. Germline V gene lookup returns CDR1 LNHDA and CDR2 SQIVND (reference sequence). V was cut by 5 bases and J by 0 bases, with 7 bases left in between. The DNA of the CDR3 is TGTGCCAGTAGTCCGGGGGCTAACTATGGCTACACCTTC. The encoded protein is CASSPGANYGYTF.

V is TRBV5-6 and J is TRBJ1-3, with D possibly TRBD1 on 6 matching bases. Trimming cost V 4 bases and J 3 bases, with 11 bases left between them. In germline, CDR1 is SGHDT, CDR2 YYEEEE. The CDR3 is 14 residues long. The CDR3 DNA reads TGTGCCAGCAGCCGGAGGACAGTTGGAAACACCATATATTTT. Translation: CASSRRTVGNTIYF.

The chain recombines TRBV9 with TRBJ1-1, with D possibly matching TRBD1 (5 bases). CDR1 is SGDLS and CDR2 is YYNGEE in the germline V gene. Trimming removed 4 bases at V and 4 bases at J, with 14 bases between. The CDR3 is 14 residues long. CDR3 bases: TGTGCCAGCAGCCTCGGGGGGGTTCTCACTGAAGCTTTCTTT. Protein sequence: CASSLGGVLTEAFF.

The V and J genes are TRBV2 and TRBJ1-1; a weak D match, TRBD1 (6 bases). V gave up 11 bases and J gave up 4 bases, with 17 bases separating them. The CDR3 has 13 residues. Germline-derived CDR1 and CDR2 are SNHLY and FYNNEI. CDR3 loop: CARRGGGGTEAFF. CDR3 bases: TGTGCCCGAAGGGGGGGTGGAGGCACTGAAGCTTTCTTT.

This chain uses TRBV5-1 with TRBJ2-7; D gene uncertain. Deletions cut 4 bases from V and 5 bases from J, with 7 bases between. The CDR3 loop spans 11 amino acids. Germline V gene data show CDR1 as SGHRS and CDR2 as YFSETQ. As DNA, the CDR3 is TGCGCCAGCAGCCTAGACCACGAGCAGTACTTC. As protein: CASSLDHEQYF.

The J gene is TRBJ2-1, the V gene TRBV5-6, with 7 bases identical to TRBD1. J lost 7 bases, V lost 4 bases, and 8 bases had no gene match. The CDR3 runs to 14 residues. Germline CDR1 reads SGHDT; CDR2 reads YYEEEE. Here the CDR3 reads CASSEQGTGNEQFF. CDR3 sequence (DNA): TGTGCCAGCAGCGAACAGGGGACGGGAAATGAGCAGTTCTTC.

The chain carries TRBV6-6 and TRBJ2-7; D may be TRBD2 (5 bases). Trimming pared 6 bases from V and 2 bases from J, leaving 11 bases between. CDR1 MNHNY and CDR2 SVGAGI come from the germline V gene (reference sequence). The CDR3 spans 13 residues. The CDR3 is CASSSGSTYEQYF. CDR3 in DNA: TGTGCCAGCAGCTCGGGGAGTACCTACGAGCAGTACTTC.

The chain recombines TRBV2 with TRBJ2-7; D might be TRBD2 (5 bases). The ends were cut back, 6 bases at V and 4 bases at J, with 10 bases in the middle. Germline V gives CDR1 SNHLY, CDR2 FYNNEI. CDR3 length equals 12 residues. DNA for the CDR3: TGTGCCAGCAGGGGCGAGGGATACGAGCAGTACTTC. Its protein product is CASRGEGYEQYF.

The rearrangement links TRBV7-9 to TRBJ1-6; 8 bases fit TRBD1. V lost 5 bases and J lost 9; bases outside the gene matches: 15. Germline lookup yields CDR1 SEHNR and CDR2 FQNEAQ (reference sequence). This CDR3 contains 17 residues. As DNA, the CDR3 is TGTGCCAGCAGCCCTGCCTCAAGACAGGGGAGGCGTTCACCCCTCCACTTT. This encodes CASSPASRQGRRSPLHF.